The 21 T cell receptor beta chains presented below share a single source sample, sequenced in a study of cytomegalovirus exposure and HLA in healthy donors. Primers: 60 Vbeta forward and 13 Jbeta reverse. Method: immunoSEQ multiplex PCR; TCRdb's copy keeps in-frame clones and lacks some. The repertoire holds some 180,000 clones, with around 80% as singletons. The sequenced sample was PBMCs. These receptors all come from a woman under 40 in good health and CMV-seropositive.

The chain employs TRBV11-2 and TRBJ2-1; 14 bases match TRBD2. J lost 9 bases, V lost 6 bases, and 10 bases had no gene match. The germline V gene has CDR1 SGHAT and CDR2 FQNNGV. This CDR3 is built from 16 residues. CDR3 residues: CASRIEGLAGAGEQFF. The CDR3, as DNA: TGTGCCAGCAGAATTGAGGGACTAGCGGGAGCAGGTGAGCAGTTCTTC.

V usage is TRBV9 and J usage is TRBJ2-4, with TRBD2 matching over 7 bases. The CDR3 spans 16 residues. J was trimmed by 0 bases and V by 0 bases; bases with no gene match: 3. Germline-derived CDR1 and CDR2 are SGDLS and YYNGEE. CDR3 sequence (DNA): TGTGCCAGCAGCGTAGGTAGGGAGGGAGCCAAAAACATTCAGTACTTC. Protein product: CASSVGREGAKNIQYF.

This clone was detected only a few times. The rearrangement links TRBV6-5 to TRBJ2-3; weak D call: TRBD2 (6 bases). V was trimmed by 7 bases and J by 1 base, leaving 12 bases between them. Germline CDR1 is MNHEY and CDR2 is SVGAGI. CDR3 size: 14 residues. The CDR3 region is CASTPTSGTDTQYF. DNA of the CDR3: TGTGCCAGCACCCCGACTAGTGGCACAGATACGCAGTATTTT.

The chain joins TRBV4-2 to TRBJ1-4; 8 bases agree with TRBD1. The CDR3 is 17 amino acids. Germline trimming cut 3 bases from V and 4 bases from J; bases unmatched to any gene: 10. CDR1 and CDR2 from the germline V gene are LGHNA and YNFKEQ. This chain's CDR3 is CASSHLGQGQSNEKLFF. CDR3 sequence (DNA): TGTGCCAGCAGCCACCTAGGACAGGGTCAGAGTAATGAAAAACTGTTTTTT.

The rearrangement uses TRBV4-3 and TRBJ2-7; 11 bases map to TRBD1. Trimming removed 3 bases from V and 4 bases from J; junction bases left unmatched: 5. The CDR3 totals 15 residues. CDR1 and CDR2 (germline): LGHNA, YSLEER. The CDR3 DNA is TGCGCCAGCAGCCAGGACAGGGGGCGATTGTACGAGCAGTACTTC. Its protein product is CASSQDRGRLYEQYF.

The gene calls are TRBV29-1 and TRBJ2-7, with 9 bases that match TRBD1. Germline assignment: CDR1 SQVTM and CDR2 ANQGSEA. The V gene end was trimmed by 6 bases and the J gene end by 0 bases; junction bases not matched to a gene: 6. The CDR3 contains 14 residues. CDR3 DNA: TGCAGCGTCAAACAGGGGGCTAGCTCCTACGAGCAGTACTTC. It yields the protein CSVKQGASSYEQYF.

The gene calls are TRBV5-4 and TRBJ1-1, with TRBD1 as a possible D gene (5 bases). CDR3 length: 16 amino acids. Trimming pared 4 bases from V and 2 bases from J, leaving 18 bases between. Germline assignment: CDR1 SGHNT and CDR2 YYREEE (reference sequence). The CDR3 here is CASSRSGLQINTEAFF. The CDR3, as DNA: TGTGCCAGCAGCCGCTCGGGACTTCAGATAAACACTGAAGCTTTCTTT. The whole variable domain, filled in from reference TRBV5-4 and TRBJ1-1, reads ETGVTQSPTHLIKTRGQQVTLRCSSQSGHNTVSWYQQALGQGPQFIFQYYREEENGRGNFPPRFSGLQFPNYSSELNVNALELDDSALYLCASSRSGLQINTEAFFGQGTRLTVV.

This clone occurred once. As DNA, the CDR3 is TGCGCCAGCCTGGGGACAGCCTACGAGCAGTACTTC. Amino acids: CASLGTAYEQYF. The chain employs TRBV10-2 and TRBJ2-7; TRBD1 matches at 7 bases. V dropped 8 bases and J dropped 2; count of bases not matched to a gene: 3. Germline V gene sequence: CDR1 WSHSY, CDR2 SAAADI. This CDR3 spans 12 amino acids.

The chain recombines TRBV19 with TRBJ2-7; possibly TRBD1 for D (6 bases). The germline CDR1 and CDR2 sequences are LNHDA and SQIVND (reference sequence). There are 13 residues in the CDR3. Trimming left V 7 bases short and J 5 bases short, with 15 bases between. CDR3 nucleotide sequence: TGTGCCAGTACCAGGGGTGTCGGCCACGAGCAGTACTTC. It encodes CASTRGVGHEQYF.

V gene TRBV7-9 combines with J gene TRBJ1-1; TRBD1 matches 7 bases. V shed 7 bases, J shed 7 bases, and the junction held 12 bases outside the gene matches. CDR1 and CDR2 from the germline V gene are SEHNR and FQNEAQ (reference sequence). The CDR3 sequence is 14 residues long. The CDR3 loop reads CASKLTGADVEAFF. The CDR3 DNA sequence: TGTGCCAGCAAGCTCACAGGGGCGGATGTTGAAGCTTTCTTT.

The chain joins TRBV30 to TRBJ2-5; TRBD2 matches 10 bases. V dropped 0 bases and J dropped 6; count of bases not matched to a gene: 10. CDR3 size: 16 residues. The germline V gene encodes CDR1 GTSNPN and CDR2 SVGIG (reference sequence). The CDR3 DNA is TGTGCCTGGAGTGTTCCTAGCGGGAGAAGTCTAAAGACCCAGTACTTC. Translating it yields CAWSVPSGRSLKTQYF.

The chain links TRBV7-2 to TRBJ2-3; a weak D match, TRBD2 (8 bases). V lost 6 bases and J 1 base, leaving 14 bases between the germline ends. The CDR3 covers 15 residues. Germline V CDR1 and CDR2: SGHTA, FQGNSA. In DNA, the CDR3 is TGTGCCAGCAGGAGGGGGCGGGGGGGCACAGATACGCAGTATTTT. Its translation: CASRRGRGGTDTQYF.

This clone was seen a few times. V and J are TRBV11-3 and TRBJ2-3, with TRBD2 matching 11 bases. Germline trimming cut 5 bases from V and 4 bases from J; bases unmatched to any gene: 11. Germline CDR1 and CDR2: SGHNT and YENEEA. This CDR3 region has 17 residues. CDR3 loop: CASSTRLAGYGADTQYF. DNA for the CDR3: TGTGCCAGCAGCACCCGACTAGCGGGATACGGCGCAGATACGCAGTATTTT. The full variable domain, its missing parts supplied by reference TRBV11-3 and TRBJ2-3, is EAGVVQSPRYKIIEKKQPVAFWCNPISGHNTLYWYLQNLGQGPELLIRYENEEAVDDSQLPKDRFSAERLKGVDSTLKIQPAELGDSAVYLCASSTRLAGYGADTQYFGPGTRLTVL.

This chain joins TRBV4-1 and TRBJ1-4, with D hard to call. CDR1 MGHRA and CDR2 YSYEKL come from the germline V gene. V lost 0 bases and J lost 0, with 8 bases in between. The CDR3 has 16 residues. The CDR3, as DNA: TGCGCCAGCAGCCAAGATAACGGGGCAACTAATGAAAAACTGTTTTTT. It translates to CASSQDNGATNEKLFF.

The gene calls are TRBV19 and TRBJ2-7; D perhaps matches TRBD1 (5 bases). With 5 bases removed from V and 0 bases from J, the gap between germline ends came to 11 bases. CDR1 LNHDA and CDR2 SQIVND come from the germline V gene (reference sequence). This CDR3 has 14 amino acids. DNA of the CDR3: TGTGCCAGTAGTGTAACAGGCAGCTCCTACGAGCAGTACTTC. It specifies CASSVTGSSYEQYF.

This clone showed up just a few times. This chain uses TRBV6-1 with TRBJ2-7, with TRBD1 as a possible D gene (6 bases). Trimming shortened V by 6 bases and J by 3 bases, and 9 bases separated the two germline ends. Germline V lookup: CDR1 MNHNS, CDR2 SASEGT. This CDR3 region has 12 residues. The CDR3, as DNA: TGTGCCAGCAGAACAGGGAACTACGAGCAGTACTTC. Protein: CASRTGNYEQYF.

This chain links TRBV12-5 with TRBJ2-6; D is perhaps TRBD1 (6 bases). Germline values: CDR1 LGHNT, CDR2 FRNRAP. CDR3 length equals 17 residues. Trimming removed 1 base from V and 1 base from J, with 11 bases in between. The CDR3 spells CASGLAYTGSGANVLTF. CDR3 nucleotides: TGTGCTAGTGGTTTGGCGTATACAGGGTCTGGGGCCAACGTCCTGACTTTC. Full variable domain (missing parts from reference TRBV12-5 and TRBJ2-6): DARVTQTPRHKVTEMGQEVTMRCQPILGHNTVFWYRQTMMQGLELLAYFRNRAPLDDSGMPKDRFSAEMPDATLATLKIQPSEPRDSAVYFCASGLAYTGSGANVLTFGAGSRLTVL.

The CDR3 loop is CAPPGETQYF. Here the CDR3 DNA reads TGTGCCCCTCCAGGAGAGACCCAGTACTTC. The rearrangement uses TRBV5-8 and TRBJ2-5; D is ambiguous. CDR1 and CDR2 (germline): SGHTS, YDEGEE. V lost 10 bases and J lost 4, with 8 bases in between. The CDR3 is 10 amino acids.

CDR3 coding DNA: TGTGCCAGCAGTTCCCCTCTCGGACTAGCGGGGACCTACGAGCAGTACTTC. Translation: CASSSPLGLAGTYEQYF. The rearrangement links TRBV25-1 to TRBJ2-7; 12 bases fit TRBD2. CDR1 and CDR2 from the germline V gene are MGHDK and SYGVNS. This CDR3 comprises 17 residues. With V trimmed by 5 bases and J by 2 bases, 10 bases remained unmatched.

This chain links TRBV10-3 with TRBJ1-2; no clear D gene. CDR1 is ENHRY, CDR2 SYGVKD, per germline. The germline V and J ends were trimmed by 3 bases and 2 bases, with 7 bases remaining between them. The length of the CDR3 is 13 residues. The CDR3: CAISEEGNYGYTF. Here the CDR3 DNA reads TGTGCCATCAGTGAAGAGGGAAACTATGGCTACACCTTC.

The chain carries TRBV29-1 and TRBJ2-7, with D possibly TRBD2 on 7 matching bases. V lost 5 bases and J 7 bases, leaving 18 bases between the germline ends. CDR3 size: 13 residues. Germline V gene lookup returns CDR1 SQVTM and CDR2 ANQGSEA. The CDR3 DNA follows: TGCAGCGTTCTGGGGGGGGCGCGAGGAGAGCAGTACTTC. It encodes CSVLGGARGEQYF.